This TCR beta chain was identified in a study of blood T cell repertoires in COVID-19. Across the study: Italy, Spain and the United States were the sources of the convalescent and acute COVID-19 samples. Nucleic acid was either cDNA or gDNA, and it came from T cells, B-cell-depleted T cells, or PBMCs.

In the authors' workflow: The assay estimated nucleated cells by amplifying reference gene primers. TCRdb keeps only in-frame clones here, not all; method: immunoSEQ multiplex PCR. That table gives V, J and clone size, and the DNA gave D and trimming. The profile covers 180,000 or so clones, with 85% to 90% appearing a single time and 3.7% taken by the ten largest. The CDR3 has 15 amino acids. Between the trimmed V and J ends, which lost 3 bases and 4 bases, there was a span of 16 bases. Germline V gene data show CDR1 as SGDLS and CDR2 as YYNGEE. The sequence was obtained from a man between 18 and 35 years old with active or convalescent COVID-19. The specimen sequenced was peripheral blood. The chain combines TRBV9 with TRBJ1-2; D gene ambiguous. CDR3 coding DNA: TGTGCCAGCAGCGCCCCCACTGCTCATGGCTATGGCTACACCTTC. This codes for CASSAPTAHGYGYTF. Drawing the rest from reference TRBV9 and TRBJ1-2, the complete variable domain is DSGVTQTPKHLITATGQRVTLRCSPRSGDLSVYWYQQSLDQGLQFLIQYYNGEERAKGNILERFSAQQFPDLHSELNLSSLELGDSALYFCASSAPTAHGYGYTFGSGTRLTVV.